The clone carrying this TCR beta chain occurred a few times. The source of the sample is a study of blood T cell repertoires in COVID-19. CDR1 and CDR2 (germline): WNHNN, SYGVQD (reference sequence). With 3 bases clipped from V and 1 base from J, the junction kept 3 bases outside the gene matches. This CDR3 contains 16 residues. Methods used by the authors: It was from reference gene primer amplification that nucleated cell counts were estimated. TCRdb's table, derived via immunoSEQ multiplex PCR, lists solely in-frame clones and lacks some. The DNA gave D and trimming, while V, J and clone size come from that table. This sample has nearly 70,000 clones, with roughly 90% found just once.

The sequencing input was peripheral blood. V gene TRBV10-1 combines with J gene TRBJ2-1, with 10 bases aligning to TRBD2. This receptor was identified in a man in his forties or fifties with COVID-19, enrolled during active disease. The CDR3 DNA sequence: TGCGCCAGCAGTGACAGCGGGGGGGGGTCCTACAATGAGCAGTTCTTC. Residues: CASSDSGGGSYNEQFF.